This T cell receptor (beta chain) was found in a study of beta chain features in type 1 diabetes. The germline gives CDR1 SGHNT, CDR2 YYREEE (reference sequence). The CDR3 contains 14 residues. The V gene lost 0 bases and the J gene lost 6 bases, with 10 bases spanning the gap. Reverse transcribing all isolated RNA meant expressed TCRB transcripts were sequenced. Clones were sequenced by immunoSEQ multiplex PCR, and TCRdb holds only the in-frame ones, with some missing. The table includes some 350,000 clones, roughly 9.8% detected once. This clone was found many times. Its specificity is not known. Findings and limits, study-wide: Healthy donors had naive, central memory and Treg TCRB repertoires that appeared less similar than those seen among patients. Among patients with Type 1 diabetes, TCRB CDR3s were moderately but significantly shorter in every one of the four CD4+ subsets.

Material: central memory CD4+ T cells from blood. This clonotype was obtained from a man aged 30 to 45 with type 1 diabetes. V gene TRBV5-4 combines with J gene TRBJ1-5; D may be TRBD1 (5 bases). CDR3 protein: CASSLAGKGQPQHF. CDR3 in DNA: TGTGCCAGCAGCTTGGCAGGGAAGGGTCAGCCCCAGCATTTT.